The rows below give T cell receptor beta chains drawn from one sample of a study of blood T cells in healthy people across ages. Each CDR3 protein gets one entry after TCRdb re-called the 5' RACE reads with MiXCR. The data show hundreds of thousands of distinct CDR3 sequences, around 24% seen once. The same data also went into a second study, on T cells of mothers and their children.

The sequenced sample consisted of blood. Receptors were obtained from a boy between 5 and 17 years old in good health. CDR3s include the opening cysteine and the closing phenylalanine or tryptophan. Each record gives: CDR3 DNA, CDR3 protein, V gene, D gene, J gene, clone size. The D gene is left open where the match is weak. Only part of the rows carry a size: once, few, many, or a class if the clone is expanded.

CDR3nt: TGTGCCAGCAGTACACGTACAGGGAGGTCTAATTCACCCCTCCACTTT
CDR3aa: CASSTRTGRSNSPLHF
v_gene: TRBV6-1
d_gene: .
j_gene: TRBJ1-6
abundance: few

CDR3nt: TGTGCCAGCAGCGTAGGGGACCTAGAGCAGTTCTTC
CDR3aa: CASSVGDLEQFF
v_gene: TRBV9
d_gene: .
j_gene: TRBJ2-1
abundance: .

CDR3nt: TGCAGTGCTAGCCAGCCTATGAACACTGAAGCTTTCTTT
CDR3aa: CSASQPMNTEAFF
v_gene: TRBV20-1
d_gene: .
j_gene: TRBJ1-1
abundance: .

CDR3nt: TGTGCCAGCAGCCCGACGGGGGAAGCTTCTGGGAACACCATATATTTT
CDR3aa: CASSPTGEASGNTIYF
v_gene: TRBV3-1
d_gene: .
j_gene: TRBJ1-3
abundance: .

CDR3nt: TGTGCCAGCAGCCGACCCGGGAACGACAATGAGCAGTTCTTC
CDR3aa: CASSRPGNDNEQFF
v_gene: TRBV3-1
d_gene: .
j_gene: TRBJ2-1
abundance: .

CDR3nt: TGTGCCAGCTCTGGGACTAGCGGGGGCCCCAGGGGAGAGACCCAGTACTTC
CDR3aa: CASSGTSGGPRGETQYF
v_gene: TRBV2
d_gene: TRBD2
j_gene: TRBJ2-5
abundance: .

CDR3nt: TGCAGTGGGGGAATACTAGCCAAAAACATTCAGTACTTC
CDR3aa: CSGGILAKNIQYF
v_gene: TRBV20-1
d_gene: .
j_gene: TRBJ2-4
abundance: few

CDR3nt: TGTGCCAGCAGCAAAGGTACCCTCAGGGAGACCCAGTACTTC
CDR3aa: CASSKGTLRETQYF
v_gene: TRBV14
d_gene: .
j_gene: TRBJ2-5
abundance: .

CDR3nt: TGTGCCAGCAGCTTTAACGAGACTTATAACGAGCAGTACTTC
CDR3aa: CASSFNETYNEQYF
v_gene: TRBV5-6
d_gene: .
j_gene: TRBJ2-7
abundance: few

CDR3nt: TGTGCCAGCAGCCCCGAGGGAGGGGGAAGGTCACCCCTCCACTTT
CDR3aa: CASSPEGGGRSPLHF
v_gene: TRBV7-3
d_gene: .
j_gene: TRBJ1-6
abundance: few

CDR3nt: TGTGCCAGCAGCTCCGGACTGCTCCAAGAGACCCAGTACTTC
CDR3aa: CASSSGLLQETQYF
v_gene: TRBV11-2
d_gene: .
j_gene: TRBJ2-5
abundance: few

CDR3nt: TGTGCCAGCAGCGTTTCCCGGGGGGTGGGCTATGGCTACACCTTC
CDR3aa: CASSVSRGVGYGYTF
v_gene: TRBV27
d_gene: .
j_gene: TRBJ1-2
abundance: few

CDR3nt: TGCAGTGCTCGTCGTAGCGGGGGGGTCCAAGAGACCCAGTACTTC
CDR3aa: CSARRSGGVQETQYF
v_gene: TRBV20-1
d_gene: TRBD2
j_gene: TRBJ2-5
abundance: .

CDR3nt: TGCAGTGCTAGCCCCACTAGAAAAAACATTCAGTACTTC
CDR3aa: CSASPTRKNIQYF
v_gene: TRBV20-1
d_gene: .
j_gene: TRBJ2-4
abundance: .

CDR3nt: TGTGCCATCATGGACAGGGGGCGATCCAACAATGAGCAGTTCTTC
CDR3aa: CAIMDRGRSNNEQFF
v_gene: TRBV10-3
d_gene: TRBD1
j_gene: TRBJ2-1
abundance: .

CDR3nt: TGCAGTGCTGCCAACCCCGCTGATGAAAAACTGTTTTTT
CDR3aa: CSAANPADEKLFF
v_gene: TRBV20-1
d_gene: .
j_gene: TRBJ1-4
abundance: few

CDR3nt: TGCGCCAGCAGCTTGGAGGTAGGGGTAGCCAAAAACATTCAGTACTTC
CDR3aa: CASSLEVGVAKNIQYF
v_gene: TRBV5-1
d_gene: .
j_gene: TRBJ2-4
abundance: .

CDR3nt: TGTGCCAGCAGTTGGCAGGTCATGACTGAAGCTTTCTTT
CDR3aa: CASSWQVMTEAFF
v_gene: TRBV6-1
d_gene: .
j_gene: TRBJ1-1
abundance: .

CDR3nt: TGTGCCAGCAGCTTAGTGATGACAGTAAACTCTGGAAACACCATATATTTT
CDR3aa: CASSLVMTVNSGNTIYF
v_gene: TRBV7-2
d_gene: .
j_gene: TRBJ1-3
abundance: .

CDR3nt: TGCAGTGCTCGGGCGCCGGTGGACAGGGGCCAGCCCCAGCATTTT
CDR3aa: CSARAPVDRGQPQHF
v_gene: TRBV20-1
d_gene: TRBD1
j_gene: TRBJ1-5
abundance: .

CDR3nt: TGCGCCAGCAGCCGTGGAAGGGGCTTTCTTGCCGCTGAAGCTTTCTTT
CDR3aa: CASSRGRGFLAAEAFF
v_gene: TRBV5-1
d_gene: .
j_gene: TRBJ1-1
abundance: .

CDR3nt: TGTGCCAGCAGCGGCGAGGGGGTATCAACCTATGGCTACACCTTC
CDR3aa: CASSGEGVSTYGYTF
v_gene: TRBV28
d_gene: .
j_gene: TRBJ1-2
abundance: few

CDR3nt: TGCGCCAGCAGAAGCGGGGGGCTTCACGAGACCCAGTACTTC
CDR3aa: CASRSGGLHETQYF
v_gene: TRBV5-1
d_gene: TRBD2
j_gene: TRBJ2-5
abundance: few

CDR3nt: TGTGCCAGCAGCCCTTTAGGAACAGGGGGGGAGACCCAGTACTTC
CDR3aa: CASSPLGTGGETQYF
v_gene: TRBV7-2
d_gene: TRBD1
j_gene: TRBJ2-5
abundance: .

CDR3nt: TGTGCCAGCAGCCGGTTGGACTATTCCCCGGTGGATGAGCAGTTCTTC
CDR3aa: CASSRLDYSPVDEQFF
v_gene: TRBV9
d_gene: .
j_gene: TRBJ2-1
abundance: .

CDR3nt: TGCGCCAGCAGCTTCTGGGGCGGGAGCTCTGGGGCCAACGTCCTGACTTTC
CDR3aa: CASSFWGGSSGANVLTF
v_gene: TRBV5-1
d_gene: TRBD2
j_gene: TRBJ2-6
abundance: few

CDR3nt: TGCAGCGCCGGACTGCAAAGTACGCAGTATTTT
CDR3aa: CSAGLQSTQYF
v_gene: TRBV29-1
d_gene: .
j_gene: TRBJ2-3
abundance: .

CDR3nt: TGTGCCAGCAGCTGGGGACAGGGGGAGAGGAACTATGGCTACACCTTC
CDR3aa: CASSWGQGERNYGYTF
v_gene: TRBV7-9
d_gene: TRBD1
j_gene: TRBJ1-2
abundance: few

CDR3nt: TGTGCCAGCAGCTTAGGTAAAGGGGCAGACACAGATACGCAGTATTTT
CDR3aa: CASSLGKGADTDTQYF
v_gene: TRBV7-9
d_gene: .
j_gene: TRBJ2-3
abundance: .

CDR3nt: TGCAGTACTTTCCGCCGCACTGAGAACACTGAAGCTTTCTTT
CDR3aa: CSTFRRTENTEAFF
v_gene: TRBV20-1
d_gene: .
j_gene: TRBJ1-1
abundance: few

CDR3nt: TGCAGCGTTCTGGGGGCGCGCGAGCAGTACTTC
CDR3aa: CSVLGAREQYF
v_gene: TRBV29-1
d_gene: .
j_gene: TRBJ2-7
abundance: many

CDR3nt: TGTGCCAGCAGTTACGGATCGGGACAGGGTTTAGGCGGGGAGCTGTTTTTT
CDR3aa: CASSYGSGQGLGGELFF
v_gene: TRBV6-5
d_gene: TRBD1
j_gene: TRBJ2-2
abundance: .

CDR3nt: TGTGCCAGCAGCTCGGGCCGGGACTACCACAATGAGCAGTTCTTC
CDR3aa: CASSSGRDYHNEQFF
v_gene: TRBV7-9
d_gene: TRBD2
j_gene: TRBJ2-1
abundance: .

CDR3nt: TGTGCCAGCTCCCTACCAGGGACAGGTGAAACCGGCGGCTACACCTTC
CDR3aa: CASSLPGTGETGGYTF
v_gene: TRBV12-3/TRBV12-4
d_gene: TRBD1
j_gene: TRBJ1-2
abundance: few

CDR3nt: TGCGCCAGCGGCGTAACAGGGAGTAATTCACCCCTCCACTTT
CDR3aa: CASGVTGSNSPLHF
v_gene: TRBV5-1
d_gene: .
j_gene: TRBJ1-6
abundance: .

CDR3nt: TGTGCCAGCAGCTTAGACGGAGGGGGCGCGGGCTATGGCTACACCTTC
CDR3aa: CASSLDGGGAGYGYTF
v_gene: TRBV7-9
d_gene: TRBD1
j_gene: TRBJ1-2
abundance: .

CDR3nt: TGTGCCAGCAGTGACCCAAGGAGGGGGGCCCTCATCGTGGATGAGCAGTTCTTC
CDR3aa: CASSDPRRGALIVDEQFF
v_gene: TRBV6-1
d_gene: .
j_gene: TRBJ2-1
abundance: .

CDR3nt: TGTGCCAGCAGTTTAGGGTCGGCTGAGCAGTTCTTC
CDR3aa: CASSLGSAEQFF
v_gene: TRBV12-3/TRBV12-4
d_gene: .
j_gene: TRBJ2-1
abundance: few

CDR3nt: TGTGCCAGCAGCTTAGTGGGACAGAACACTGAAGCTTTCTTT
CDR3aa: CASSLVGQNTEAFF
v_gene: TRBV5-1
d_gene: .
j_gene: TRBJ1-1
abundance: many

CDR3nt: TGTGCCAGCAGCACAGGGAACACCGGGGAGCTGTTTTTT
CDR3aa: CASSTGNTGELFF
v_gene: TRBV6-5
d_gene: .
j_gene: TRBJ2-2
abundance: many

CDR3nt: TGTGCCAGCAGTCCACTGGGGCCCAGTTACGAGCAGTACTTC
CDR3aa: CASSPLGPSYEQYF
v_gene: TRBV12-3/TRBV12-4
d_gene: .
j_gene: TRBJ2-7
abundance: .

CDR3nt: TGCAGTGCTGGGGACAGGGGGCGAACCGGGGAGCTGTTTTTT
CDR3aa: CSAGDRGRTGELFF
v_gene: TRBV20-1
d_gene: TRBD1
j_gene: TRBJ2-2
abundance: few

CDR3nt: TGTGCCACCAGCAGAGATCGGGCTAGCGGGAGAACGTTCACAGATACGCAGTATTTT
CDR3aa: CATSRDRASGRTFTDTQYF
v_gene: TRBV15
d_gene: TRBD2
j_gene: TRBJ2-3
abundance: few

CDR3nt: TGTGCCAGCAGTAAGACAGGCTACAATGAGCAGTTCTTC
CDR3aa: CASSKTGYNEQFF
v_gene: TRBV6-2/TRBV6-3
d_gene: .
j_gene: TRBJ2-1
abundance: .

CDR3nt: TGTGCCAGCAGCGTGGGGACAAGCCAAGAGACCCAGTACTTC
CDR3aa: CASSVGTSQETQYF
v_gene: TRBV9
d_gene: .
j_gene: TRBJ2-5
abundance: .

CDR3nt: TGCAGTGCTAGTTGGATTCCGACAGGGCTCGAGACCCAGTACTTC
CDR3aa: CSASWIPTGLETQYF
v_gene: TRBV20-1
d_gene: TRBD1
j_gene: TRBJ2-5
abundance: few

CDR3nt: TGTGCCAGCAGTTTCTTACAGGCCGGCTCCTATAATTCACCCCTCCACTTT
CDR3aa: CASSFLQAGSYNSPLHF
v_gene: TRBV28
d_gene: .
j_gene: TRBJ1-6
abundance: few

CDR3nt: TGCAGTGCTAGAGATGTAGAGTTCAATGAGCAGTTCTTC
CDR3aa: CSARDVEFNEQFF
v_gene: TRBV20-1
d_gene: .
j_gene: TRBJ2-1
abundance: .

CDR3nt: TGTGCCAGCAGTCCCACCCGGACAGGGCCCTACGAGCAGTACTTC
CDR3aa: CASSPTRTGPYEQYF
v_gene: TRBV28
d_gene: TRBD1
j_gene: TRBJ2-7
abundance: .